The count of the clone carrying this T cell receptor (beta chain) is one. Germline V lookup: CDR1 SGHTA, CDR2 FQGNSA. The CDR3 has 15 amino acids. Trimming shortened V by 1 base and J by 5 bases, and 14 bases separated the two germline ends. As handled by the study authors: Amplification with reference gene primers provided the estimates of nucleated cell counts. The method was immunoSEQ multiplex PCR; TCRdb's version includes in-frame clones alone and lacks a portion of them. V and J calls and clone size follow that table, whereas D and trimming were derived from the DNA. The data contain about 42,000 clones, 86% of them singletons. This sample was included in a study of blood T cell repertoires in COVID-19. Study overall: From the United States, Italy and Spain came samples of acute and convalescent COVID-19.

This clonotype was obtained from a man in his 70s with acute or convalescent COVID-19. Sequenced input: peripheral blood. This rearrangement joins TRBV7-2 to TRBJ2-5, with D possibly being TRBD1 (6 bases). The CDR3, as DNA: TGTGCCAGCAGCTTAGAGGTGGGGACACCCGAGACCCAGTACTTC. Translating it yields CASSLEVGTPETQYF.